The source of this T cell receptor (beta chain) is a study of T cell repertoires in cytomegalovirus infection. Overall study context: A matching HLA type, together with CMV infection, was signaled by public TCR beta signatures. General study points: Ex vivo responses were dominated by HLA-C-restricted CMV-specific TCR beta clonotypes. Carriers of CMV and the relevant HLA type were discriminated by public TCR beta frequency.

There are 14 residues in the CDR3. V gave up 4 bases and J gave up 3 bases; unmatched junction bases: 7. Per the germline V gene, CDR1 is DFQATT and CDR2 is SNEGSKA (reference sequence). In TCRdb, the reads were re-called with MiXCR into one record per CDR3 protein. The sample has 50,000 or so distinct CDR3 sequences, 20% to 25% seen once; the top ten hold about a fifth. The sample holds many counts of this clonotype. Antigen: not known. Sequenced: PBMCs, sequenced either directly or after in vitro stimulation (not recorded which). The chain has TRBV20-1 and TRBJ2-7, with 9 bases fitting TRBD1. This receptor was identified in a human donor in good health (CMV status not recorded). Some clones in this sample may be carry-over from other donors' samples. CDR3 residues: CSATSGTGIYEQYF. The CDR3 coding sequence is TGCAGTGCTACTTCCGGGACAGGGATCTACGAGCAGTACTTC.